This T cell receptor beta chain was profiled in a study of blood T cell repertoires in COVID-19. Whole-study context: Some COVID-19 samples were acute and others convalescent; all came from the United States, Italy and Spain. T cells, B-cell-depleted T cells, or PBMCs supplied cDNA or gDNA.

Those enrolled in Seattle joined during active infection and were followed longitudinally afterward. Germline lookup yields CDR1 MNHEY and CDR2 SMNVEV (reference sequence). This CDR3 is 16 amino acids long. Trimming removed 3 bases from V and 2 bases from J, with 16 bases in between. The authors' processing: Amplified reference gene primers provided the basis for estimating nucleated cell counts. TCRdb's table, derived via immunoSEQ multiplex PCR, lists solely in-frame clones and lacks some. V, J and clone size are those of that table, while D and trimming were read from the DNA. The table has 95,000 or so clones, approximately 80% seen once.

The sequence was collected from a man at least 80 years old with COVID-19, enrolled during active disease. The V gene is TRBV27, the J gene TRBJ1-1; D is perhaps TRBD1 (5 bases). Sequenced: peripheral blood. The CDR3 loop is CASSFGSFGANTEAFF. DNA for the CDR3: TGTGCCAGCAGTTTTGGGTCCTTTGGGGCAAACACTGAAGCTTTCTTT.